Below, 30 T cell receptor beta chains from the same sample are listed, as sequenced in a study of response to subunit inactivated influenza vaccine. One entry per CDR3 protein, called by TCRdb with MiXCR from the RT-PCR reads. Altogether around 530,000 distinct CDR3 sequences are present, about 15% being singletons, with the ten largest covering approximately 3%. The starting material was CD4+ T cells sorted from PBMCs, obtained less than 30 months after vaccination. The receptors derive from a man aged 45-69 years who received an inactivated influenza vaccine.

This clonotype was seen ten or more times. The chain couples TRBV6-5 to TRBJ2-5, with no clear D. V was pared by 3 bases and J by 4 bases, with 3 bases between. The CDR3 loop spans 11 amino acids. CDR1 and CDR2 from the germline V gene are MNHEY and SVGAGI. CDR3 sequence: CASSYLETQYF. The CDR3, as DNA: TGTGCCAGCAGTTATTTAGAGACCCAGTACTTC.

The sample holds a few counts of this clonotype. The V call is TRBV20-1, the J call TRBJ2-1, with TRBD2 as a possible D gene (6 bases). Deletions cut 4 bases from V and 3 bases from J, with 22 bases between. Germline V gene sequence: CDR1 DFQATT, CDR2 SNEGSKA (reference sequence). The CDR3 runs to 17 residues. The CDR3 nucleotides read TGCAGTGCTACCAAACCTTCCGGGGGAGACCTCTACAATGAGCAGTTCTTC. Translating it yields CSATKPSGGDLYNEQFF.

The gene calls are TRBV15 and TRBJ1-5, with D possibly being TRBD1 (5 bases). The CDR3 is 15 amino acids. V lost 1 base and J lost 9, with 16 bases in between. CDR1 and CDR2 from the germline V gene are LNHNV and YYDKDF (reference sequence). The CDR3 DNA reads TGTGCCACCAGCAGAGTTTCAGGGAGGTTTGGGCCCCAGCATTTT. Its protein is CATSRVSGRFGPQHF.

A few counts support this clonotype. This chain joins TRBV12-3 or TRBV12-4 and TRBJ2-1, with 12 bases fitting TRBD2. The CDR3 runs 15 residues. V shed 7 bases, J shed 8 bases, and the junction held 9 bases outside the gene matches. The CDR3, as DNA: TGTGCCAGCACCCGTAGGGCTAGCGGGGGGGATGAGCAGTTCTTC. This gives the protein CASTRRASGGDEQFF.

This clonotype occurred a few times. CDR3 protein: CASRRGSMNTEAFF. The CDR3 DNA sequence: TGCGCCAGCCGCCGGGGAAGTATGAACACTGAAGCTTTCTTT. The chain has TRBV5-1 and TRBJ1-1; D ambiguous. Germline CDR1 is SGHRS and CDR2 is YFSETQ. V was clipped by 7 bases and J by 0 bases, with 13 bases between them. The CDR3 covers 14 residues.

There are a few counts of this clonotype. The V gene is TRBV30, the J gene TRBJ2-3; unclear D gene. The CDR3 sequence is 15 residues long. Trimming left V 5 bases short and J 2 bases short, with 17 bases between. Germline CDR1 and CDR2: GTSNPN and SVGIG (reference sequence). The CDR3 sequence: CAWEASDSLTDTQYF. DNA for the CDR3: TGTGCCTGGGAGGCATCCGATTCCCTCACAGATACGCAGTATTTT. Supplemented by reference TRBV30 and TRBJ2-3, the full variable domain reads SQTIHQWPATLVQPVGSPLSLECTVEGTSNPNLYWYRQAAGRGLQLLFYSVGIGQISSEVPQNLSASRPQDRQFILSSKKLLLSDSGFYLCAWEASDSLTDTQYFGPGTRLTVL.

This clonotype has a count of ten or more. This rearrangement joins TRBV5-1 to TRBJ1-2; no definite D call. The CDR3 has 13 residues. Trimming took 0 bases from V and 3 from J, leaving 6 bases between them. Germline V CDR1 and CDR2: SGHRS, YFSETQ. The CDR3 sequence is CASSLEGYYGYTF. CDR3 bases: TGCGCCAGCAGCTTGGAGGGATACTATGGCTACACCTTC.

This clonotype was counted a few times. The V call is TRBV5-1, the J call TRBJ2-7; D unresolved. The CDR3 loop spans 16 amino acids. CDR1 and CDR2 from the germline V gene are SGHRS and YFSETQ. V shed 7 bases and J shed 0 bases, with 20 bases lying between them. CDR3 coding DNA: TGCGCCAGCTCCTCCTCAACACCGACCCCCTCCTACGAGCAGTACTTC. Translation gives CASSSSTPTPSYEQYF.

This clonotype was counted many times. The gene calls are TRBV20-1 and TRBJ2-1, with TRBD2 matching over 10 bases. Trimming removed 1 base from V and 0 bases from J; junction bases left unmatched: 12. Germline assignment: CDR1 DFQATT and CDR2 SNEGSKA (reference sequence). The CDR3 has 19 amino acids. CDR3 sequence (DNA): TGCAGTGCTAGAGCCCGGGCCGGACTAGCGGTCCTCTCCTACAATGAGCAGTTCTTC. Protein product: CSARARAGLAVLSYNEQFF.

This clonotype was counted at least ten times. The chain uses TRBV20-1 and TRBJ2-6; the match to TRBD2 covers 7 bases. Germline V CDR1 and CDR2: DFQATT, SNEGSKA (reference sequence). The CDR3 has 14 residues. The trim removed 6 bases at V and 2 bases at J, leaving 4 bases unmatched. CDR3 sequence reads: CSASGGAGANVLTF. The CDR3, as DNA: TGCAGTGCGAGTGGGGGGGCTGGGGCCAACGTCCTGACTTTC.

The V gene is TRBV20-1, the J gene TRBJ2-1, with 9 bases lining up with TRBD2. The CDR3 has 16 residues. CDR1 is DFQATT and CDR2 is SNEGSKA in the germline V gene (reference sequence). With V trimmed by 1 base and J by 15 bases, 19 bases remained unmatched. CDR3 loop: CSARALAGTHREGGFF. CDR3 sequence (DNA): TGCAGTGCTAGAGCCCTAGCGGGGACTCACAGAGAAGGGGGGTTCTTC.

This clonotype was observed at least ten times. This sequence joins TRBV4-3 and TRBJ2-3; D is possibly TRBD1 (5 bases). This CDR3 region has 16 residues. The V and J ends lost 0 bases and 2 bases respectively, with 12 bases between them. Germline V gene data show CDR1 as LGHNA and CDR2 as YSLEER. The CDR3 sequence: CASSQDRGVNTDTQYF. The CDR3 region has the DNA TGCGCCAGCAGCCAAGATAGGGGCGTAAACACAGATACGCAGTATTTT.

The rearrangement links TRBV2 to TRBJ1-6; TRBD1 agrees at 8 bases. Germline CDR1 reads SNHLY; CDR2 reads FYNNEI. The CDR3 has 16 amino acids. Trimming removed 7 bases from V and 7 bases from J; junction bases left unmatched: 12. The CDR3 loop reads CASNRRTGNINSPLHF. Written as DNA, the CDR3 is TGTGCCAGCAACAGAAGGACAGGGAATATCAATTCACCCCTCCACTTT.

This clonotype was observed a handful of times. The chain combines TRBV7-2 with TRBJ1-5; D may be TRBD1 (5 bases). This CDR3 has 15 residues. Germline CDR1 and CDR2: SGHTA and FQGNSA. The V end lost 6 bases, the J end lost 3 bases, and 15 bases lay between the germline ends. The CDR3 here is CASRRFDSYNQPQHF. DNA of the CDR3: TGTGCCAGCAGACGCTTCGACAGCTACAATCAGCCCCAGCATTTT.

This clonotype occurred many times. V gene TRBV5-1 combines with J gene TRBJ2-2; D uncertain. CDR1 is SGHRS, CDR2 YFSETQ, per germline. Trimming stripped 4 bases from V and 7 bases from J, with 17 bases between. The CDR3 loop spans 15 amino acids. For the CDR3, the DNA is TGCGCCAGCAGCCTGGATAGGCCCCGAGGCGGGGAGCTGTTTTTT. Translation gives CASSLDRPRGGELFF.

This clonotype was counted ten times or more. The CDR3 protein is CASRTREYNEQFF. DNA of the CDR3: TGTGCCAGCAGAACTCGGGAGTACAATGAGCAGTTCTTC. V gene TRBV12-3 or TRBV12-4 combines with J gene TRBJ2-1, with a tentative D call TRBD2 (6 bases). The V and J ends lost 6 bases and 4 bases respectively, with 10 bases between them. This CDR3 contains 13 residues.

DNA of the CDR3: TGCGCCAGCAGCCCGGGTGGGAGAAGCACAGATACGCAGTATTTT. This codes for CASSPGGRSTDTQYF. J is TRBJ2-3 and V is TRBV5-1; D possibly corresponds to TRBD2 (5 bases). Trimming cost V 4 bases and J 0 bases, with 12 bases left between them. Germline values: CDR1 SGHRS, CDR2 YFSETQ. The CDR3 is 15 residues long. The full variable domain, completed using reference TRBV5-1 and TRBJ2-3, is KAGVTQTPRYLIKTRGQQVTLSCSPISGHRSVSWYQQTPGQGLQFLFEYFSETQRNKGNFPGRFSGRQFSNSRSEMNVSTLELGDSALYLCASSPGGRSTDTQYFGPGTRLTVL.

This clonotype occurred many times. The V call is TRBV5-1, the J call TRBJ1-2, with 10 bases matching TRBD1. The germline CDR1 and CDR2 sequences are SGHRS and YFSETQ. V gave up 4 bases and J gave up 6 bases; unmatched junction bases: 15. This CDR3 region has 17 residues. The CDR3 loop reads CASSPPPSGTGVDGYTF. CDR3 bases: TGCGCCAGCAGCCCCCCCCCGTCCGGGACAGGGGTAGATGGCTACACCTTC.

Ten or more counts support this clonotype. This chain uses TRBV4-3 with TRBJ1-2; no reliable D call. Between the trimmed V and J ends, which lost 0 bases and 6 bases, there was a span of 14 bases. CDR1 is LGHNA and CDR2 is YSLEER in the germline V gene. The CDR3 has 15 amino acids. Written as DNA, the CDR3 is TGCGCCAGCAGCCAAGACAGGCAGTTTCACAATGGCTACACCTTC. Amino acids: CASSQDRQFHNGYTF.

The gene calls are TRBV5-1 and TRBJ1-1, with 7 bases identical to TRBD1. Germline V gives CDR1 SGHRS, CDR2 YFSETQ. The ends lost 8 bases at V and 2 bases at J; junction bases unmatched: 6. The CDR3 has 13 amino acids. The CDR3 here is CASQTGTNTEAFF. CDR3 nucleotides: TGCGCCAGTCAGACAGGGACCAACACTGAAGCTTTCTTT.

V and J are TRBV12-3 or TRBV12-4 and TRBJ1-5; no firm D call. This CDR3 region has 13 residues. Trimming took off 2 bases at V and 5 bases at J, with 7 bases between the two ends. Here the CDR3 DNA reads TGTGCCAGCAGTTTACGTCAAGATCAGCCCCAGCATTTT. This gives the protein CASSLRQDQPQHF.

This clonotype has a count of ten or more. V gene TRBV9 combines with J gene TRBJ2-3; D ambiguous. Germline CDR1 reads SGDLS; CDR2 reads YYNGEE. Trimming took off 3 bases at V and 2 bases at J, with 10 bases between the two ends. This CDR3 is built from 14 residues. CDR3 amino acids: CASSARANTDTQYF. Here the CDR3 DNA reads TGTGCCAGCAGCGCCCGAGCGAACACAGATACGCAGTATTTT.

CDR3 in amino acids: CASSEHATNEKLFF. The CDR3 DNA is TGTGCCAGCAGTGAACACGCAACTAATGAAAAACTGTTTTTT. The V and J genes are TRBV28 and TRBJ1-4, with D unclear. V was cut by 5 bases and J by 0 bases, with 7 bases left in between. Germline V lookup: CDR1 MDHEN, CDR2 SYDVKM. The CDR3 runs 14 residues.

The chain uses TRBV10-3 and TRBJ1-2, with TRBD1 as a possible D gene (6 bases). The germline V gene has CDR1 ENHRY and CDR2 SYGVKD. V dropped 6 bases and J dropped 7 bases, with 24 bases sitting between them. This CDR3 spans 16 amino acids. The CDR3 reads CAIRARDIGGLSGYTF. CDR3 bases: TGTGCCATCAGAGCAAGGGACATCGGGGGGTTGTCTGGCTACACCTTC.

This clonotype was seen more than once but under ten times. V gene TRBV3-1 combines with J gene TRBJ2-7; TRBD2 aligns across 14 bases. The CDR3 has 13 residues. V lost 6 bases and J lost 6; bases outside the gene matches: 1. Germline loops: CDR1 LGHDT, CDR2 YNNKEL (reference sequence). The CDR3 loop reads CASRTSGRAEQYF. CDR3 nucleotides: TGTGCCAGCAGGACTAGCGGGAGGGCCGAGCAGTACTTC.

The chain couples TRBV15 to TRBJ2-1; D is possibly TRBD2 (5 bases). Germline lookup yields CDR1 LNHNV and CDR2 YYDKDF (reference sequence). The V and J ends lost 0 bases and 0 bases respectively, with 6 bases between them. This CDR3 region has 15 residues. CDR3: CATSRDRGSYNEQFF. The CDR3, as DNA: TGTGCCACCAGCAGAGATCGGGGCTCCTACAATGAGCAGTTCTTC.

This chain links TRBV28 with TRBJ2-2, with a tentative D call TRBD2 (5 bases). With 8 bases removed from V and 1 base from J, the gap between germline ends came to 11 bases. CDR3 length: 14 residues. Germline V CDR1 and CDR2: MDHEN, SYDVKM. CDR3 bases: TGTGCCAGCCTTAACGGGGTGAACACCGGGGAGCTGTTTTTT. This sequence encodes CASLNGVNTGELFF.

The chain combines TRBV10-3 with TRBJ1-2, with 7 bases that match TRBD1. J lost 3 bases, V lost 2 bases, and 3 bases had no gene match. There are 14 residues in the CDR3. The germline V gene encodes CDR1 ENHRY and CDR2 SYGVKD. CDR3 sequence (DNA): TGTGCCATCAGTGAGCCGACAGGGTACTATGGCTACACCTTC. It specifies CAISEPTGYYGYTF.

The chain has TRBV28 and TRBJ2-1, with D possibly called TRBD1 or TRBD2 (5 bases each). The CDR3 length is 12 residues. Germline V gene sequence: CDR1 MDHEN, CDR2 SYDVKM. Trimming pared 6 bases from V and 11 bases from J, leaving 14 bases between. The CDR3 here is CASSPEGMKQFF. In DNA form, the CDR3 reads TGTGCCAGCAGCCCCGAGGGGATGAAGCAGTTCTTC.

In this sample, this clonotype turned up a few times. CDR3 bases: TGTGCCACCAGCCCCTACGGGGGGCAATACAATGAGCAGTTCTTC. This codes for CATSPYGGQYNEQFF. The V and J genes are TRBV15 and TRBJ2-1; D perhaps matches TRBD2 (7 bases). The CDR3 covers 15 residues. Between the trimmed V and J ends, which lost 5 bases and 4 bases, there was a span of 15 bases. Germline CDR1 and CDR2: LNHNV and YYDKDF (reference sequence). Full variable domain (outside the CDR3, taken from reference TRBV15 and TRBJ2-1): DAMVIQNPRYQVTQFGKPVTLSCSQTLNHNVMYWYQQKSSQAPKLLFHYYDKDFNNEADTPDNFQSRRPNTSFCFLDIRSPGLGDTAMYLCATSPYGGQYNEQFFGPGTRLTVL.